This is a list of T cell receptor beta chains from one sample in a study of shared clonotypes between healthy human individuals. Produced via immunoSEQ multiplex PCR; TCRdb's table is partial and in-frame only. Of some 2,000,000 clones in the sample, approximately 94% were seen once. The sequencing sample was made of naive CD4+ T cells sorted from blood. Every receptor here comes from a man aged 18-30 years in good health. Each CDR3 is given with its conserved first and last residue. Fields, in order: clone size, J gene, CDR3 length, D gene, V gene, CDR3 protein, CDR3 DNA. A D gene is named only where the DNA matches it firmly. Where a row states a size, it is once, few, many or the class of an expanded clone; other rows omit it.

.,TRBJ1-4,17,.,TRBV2,CASSETTFGDVNEKLFF,TGTGCCAGCAGTGAAACCACGTTTGGGGATGTTAATGAAAAACTGTTTTTT
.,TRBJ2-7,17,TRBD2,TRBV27,CASSLPRGAGGRYEQYF,TGTGCCAGCAGTTTACCGAGAGGGGCGGGGGGACGCTACGAGCAGTACTTC
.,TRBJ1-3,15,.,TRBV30,CAWSVRQDSGNTIYF,TGTGCCTGGAGTGTCCGACAGGACTCTGGAAACACCATATATTTT
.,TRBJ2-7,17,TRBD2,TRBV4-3,CASSHTISGGPTYEQYF,TGCGCCAGCAGCCACACTATTAGCGGGGGACCTACCTACGAGCAGTACTTC
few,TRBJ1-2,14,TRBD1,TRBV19,CASSKVEGARGYTF,TGTGCCAGTAGTAAGGTGGAGGGGGCGCGCGGCTACACCTTC
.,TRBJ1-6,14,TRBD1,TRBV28,CASNRDSLNSPLHF,TGTGCCAGCAACCGGGACAGCCTTAATTCACCCCTCCACTTT
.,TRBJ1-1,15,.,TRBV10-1,CASSENHPGNTEAFF,TGCGCCAGCAGTGAGAACCATCCGGGGAACACTGAAGCTTTCTTT
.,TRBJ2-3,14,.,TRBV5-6,CASAWGGLADTQYF,TGTGCCAGCGCCTGGGGGGGCTTGGCAGATACGCAGTATTTT
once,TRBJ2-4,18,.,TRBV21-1,CARDGLVVGRFLQNIQYF,TGTGCCAGGGACGGCCTTGTAGTCGGGAGGTTCTTGCAAAACATTCAGTACTTC
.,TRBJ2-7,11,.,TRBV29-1,CSVEVAYEQYF,TGCAGCGTTGAGGTTGCCTACGAGCAGTACTTC
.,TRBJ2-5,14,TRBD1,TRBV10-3,CAISRTGGLETQYF,TGTGCCATCAGTCGGACAGGGGGCTTAGAGACCCAGTACTTC
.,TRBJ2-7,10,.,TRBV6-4,CASSSRRPYF,TGTGCCAGCAGTAGCCGTCGACCGTACTTC
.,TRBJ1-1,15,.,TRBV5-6,CASSLELTGFPEAFF,TGTGCCAGCAGCTTGGAACTAACAGGGTTTCCTGAAGCTTTCTTT
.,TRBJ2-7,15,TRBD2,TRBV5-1,CASSLSGGPYYEQYF,TGCGCCAGCAGCTTGTCGGGGGGGCCCTACTACGAGCAGTACTTC
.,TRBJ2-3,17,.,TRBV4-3,CASSQDWRGTYTDTQYF,TGCGCCAGCAGCCAAGATTGGCGGGGTACTTACACAGATACGCAGTATTTT
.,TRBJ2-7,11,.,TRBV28,CASTIDYEQYF,TGTGCCAGCACCATAGACTACGAGCAGTACTTC
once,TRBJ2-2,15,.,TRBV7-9,CASSQDSTNTGELFF,TGTGCCAGCAGCCAGGACAGTACGAACACCGGGGAGCTGTTTTTT
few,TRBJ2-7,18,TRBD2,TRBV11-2,CASSLGAGLAGLNYEQYF,TGTGCCAGCAGCTTAGGGGCCGGTCTAGCGGGGCTAAACTACGAGCAGTACTTC
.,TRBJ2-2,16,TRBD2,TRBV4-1,CASSPRRGTVAGELFF,TGCGCCAGCAGCCCTCGGCGGGGGACCGTAGCCGGGGAGCTGTTTTTT
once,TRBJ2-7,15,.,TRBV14,CASSQTGTPNYEQYF,TGTGCCAGCAGCCAGACCGGGACACCTAACTACGAGCAGTACTTC
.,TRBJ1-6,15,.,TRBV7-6,CASSLGGRSNSPLHF,TGTGCCAGCAGCTTAGGCGGGAGAAGTAATTCACCCCTCCACTTT
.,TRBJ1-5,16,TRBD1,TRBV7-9,CASSPMDRGLVQPQHF,TGTGCCAGCAGCCCGATGGACAGGGGTCTAGTTCAGCCCCAGCATTTT
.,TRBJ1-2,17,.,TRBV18,CASSLGIYPPTTYGYTF,TGTGCCAGCTCACTCGGGATTTACCCCCCTACTACCTATGGCTACACCTTC
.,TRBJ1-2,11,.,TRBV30,CAWSVWKGYTF,TGTGCCTGGAGTGTTTGGAAGGGCTACACCTTC
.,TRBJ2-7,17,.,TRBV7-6,CASSLADTGSTGYEQYF,TGTGCCAGCAGCTTAGCGGACACAGGTAGCACCGGCTACGAGCAGTACTTC
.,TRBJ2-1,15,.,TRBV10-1,CASSESPDGRDEQFF,TGCGCCAGCAGTGAGTCTCCGGACGGACGCGATGAGCAGTTCTTC
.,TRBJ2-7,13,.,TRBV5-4,CASSFLKGYEQYF,TGTGCCAGCAGCTTTTTAAAGGGGTACGAGCAGTACTTC
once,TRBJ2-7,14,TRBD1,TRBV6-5,CASSRGQGPYEQYF,TGTGCCAGCAGTAGAGGACAGGGCCCCTACGAGCAGTACTTC
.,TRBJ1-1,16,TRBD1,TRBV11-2,CASSSSLLQGRPEAFF,TGTGCCAGCAGCTCCTCACTCTTACAGGGGAGGCCTGAAGCTTTCTTT
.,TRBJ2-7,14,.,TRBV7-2,CASSLRRVSYEQYF,TGTGCCAGCAGCTTACGGCGGGTTTCCTACGAGCAGTACTTC
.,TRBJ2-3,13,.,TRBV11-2,CASSFGARGTQYF,TGTGCCAGCAGCTTTGGGGCGAGAGGTACGCAGTATTTT
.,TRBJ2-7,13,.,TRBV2,CASTRVFLYEQYF,TGTGCCAGCACGAGAGTTTTCCTCTACGAGCAGTACTTC
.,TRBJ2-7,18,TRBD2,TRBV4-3,CASSQGTRSGKSSYEQYF,TGCGCCAGCAGCCAAGGGACCCGTAGCGGGAAAAGCTCCTACGAGCAGTACTTC
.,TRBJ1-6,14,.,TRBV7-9,CASSLDRVTSPLHF,TGTGCCAGCAGCTTAGACCGTGTGACTTCACCCCTCCACTTT
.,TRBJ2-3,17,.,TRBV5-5,CASSLGPGSGSTDTQYF,TGTGCCAGCAGCTTGGGTCCCGGCAGCGGGAGCACAGATACGCAGTATTTT
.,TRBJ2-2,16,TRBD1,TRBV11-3,CASSEGTGSATGELFF,TGTGCCAGCAGCGAAGGGACAGGTTCAGCGACCGGGGAGCTGTTTTTT
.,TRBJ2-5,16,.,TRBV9,CASSVEGSASWETQYF,TGTGCCAGCAGCGTAGAAGGTAGCGCCTCATGGGAGACCCAGTACTTC
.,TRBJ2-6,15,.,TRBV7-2,CASSRPGTGANVLTF,TGTGCCAGCAGCCGTCCAGGGACTGGGGCCAACGTCCTGACTTTC
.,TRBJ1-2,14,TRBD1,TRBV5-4,CASSAQGGESGYTF,TGTGCCAGCAGCGCACAGGGGGGGGAGAGTGGCTACACCTTC
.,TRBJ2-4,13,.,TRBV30,CAWSGRSKNIQYF,TGTGCCTGGAGTGGGAGGAGCAAAAACATTCAGTACTTC
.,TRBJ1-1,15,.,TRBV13,CASSPAGGRNTEAFF,TGTGCCAGCAGCCCCGCTGGGGGCCGGAACACTGAAGCTTTCTTT
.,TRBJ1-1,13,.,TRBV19,CASSRGDRTEAFF,TGTGCCAGTAGTAGGGGGGATAGGACTGAAGCTTTCTTT
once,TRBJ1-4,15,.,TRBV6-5,CASSYSQGGNEKLFF,TGTGCCAGCAGTTACTCTCAAGGCGGAAATGAAAAACTGTTTTTT
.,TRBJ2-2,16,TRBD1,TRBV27,CASRRTGTGNTGELFF,TGTGCCAGCAGGCGGACCGGGACAGGGAACACCGGGGAGCTGTTTTTT
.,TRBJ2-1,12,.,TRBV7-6,CASSLSPNEQFF,TGTGCCAGCAGCTTATCCCCCAATGAGCAGTTCTTC
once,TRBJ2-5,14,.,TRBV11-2,CASSLEGQGGTQYF,TGTGCCAGCAGCTTAGAAGGCCAGGGTGGGACCCAGTACTTC
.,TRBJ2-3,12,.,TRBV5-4,CASSLDADTQYF,TGTGCCAGCAGCTTGGACGCAGATACGCAGTATTTT
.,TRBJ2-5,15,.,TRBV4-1,CASSQVAGLQETQYF,TGCGCCAGCAGCCAAGTTGCAGGGCTCCAAGAGACCCAGTACTTC
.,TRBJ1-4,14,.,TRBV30,CAWSVGGTNEKLFF,TGTGCCTGGAGTGTGGGAGGGACTAATGAAAAACTGTTTTTT
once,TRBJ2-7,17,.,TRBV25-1,CASRSASPAMDGNEQYF,TGTGCCAGCAGGTCAGCTTCCCCCGCGATGGATGGTAACGAGCAGTACTTC
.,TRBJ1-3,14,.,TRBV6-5,CASRLGVSGNTIYF,TGTGCCAGCAGGTTAGGGGTCTCTGGAAACACCATATATTTT
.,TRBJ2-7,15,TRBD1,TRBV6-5,CASSYSGTGTYEQYF,TGTGCCAGCAGTTACTCCGGGACAGGTACCTACGAGCAGTACTTC
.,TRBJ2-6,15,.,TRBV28,CASSRTGSGANVLTF,TGTGCCAGCAGTCGAACAGGGTCTGGGGCCAACGTCCTGACTTTC
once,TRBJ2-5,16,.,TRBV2,CASSAGRPVLKETQYF,TGTGCCAGCAGCGCGGGCCGTCCCGTCTTAAAAGAGACCCAGTACTTC
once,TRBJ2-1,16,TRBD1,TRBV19,CASSNARTGPYNEQFF,TGTGCCAGTAGTAACGCTCGGACAGGGCCCTACAATGAGCAGTTCTTC
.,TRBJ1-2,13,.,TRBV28,CASSLSGFYGYTF,TGTGCCAGCAGTTTATCAGGTTTCTATGGCTACACCTTC
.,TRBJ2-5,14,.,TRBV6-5,CASSYSTVVETQYF,TGTGCCAGCAGTTACTCGACAGTCGTGGAGACCCAGTACTTC
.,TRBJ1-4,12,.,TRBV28,CASSSRDIRLFF,TGTGCCAGCAGTTCCCGGGACATTCGGCTGTTTTTT
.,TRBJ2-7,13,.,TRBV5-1,CASSRGASYEQYF,TGCGCCAGCAGTAGAGGGGCGTCCTACGAGCAGTACTTC
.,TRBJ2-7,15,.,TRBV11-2,CASSLVDGNWLEQYF,TGTGCCAGCAGCTTAGTAGACGGTAACTGGCTCGAGCAGTACTTC